This T cell receptor (beta chain) was captured in a study of blood T cell repertoires in COVID-19. Study in general: PBMCs, B-cell-depleted T cells, or T cells provided the cDNA or gDNA that made up the material.

TCRdb's table, derived via immunoSEQ multiplex PCR, lists solely in-frame clones and lacks some. The sample contains about 34,000 clones, approximately 85% of which appear only once. This clone was recorded only once. The CDR3 consists of 16 residues. Germline CDR1 SGHRS, CDR2 YFSETQ. Trimming took off 4 bases at V and 5 bases at J, with 18 bases between the two ends. The TCR was taken from a woman aged 55-69 years with active COVID-19. This chain links TRBV5-1 with TRBJ2-2; D is possibly TRBD1 (5 bases). Sequencing input: peripheral blood. The CDR3 region has the DNA TGCGCCAGCAGCCCCGACAGCTCCGGAAAAACCGGGGAGCTGTTTTTT. Residues: CASSPDSSGKTGELFF. Combining the CDR3 with reference TRBV5-1 and TRBJ2-2 gives the whole variable domain KAGVTQTPRYLIKTRGQQVTLSCSPISGHRSVSWYQQTPGQGLQFLFEYFSETQRNKGNFPGRFSGRQFSNSRSEMNVSTLELGDSALYLCASSPDSSGKTGELFFGEGSRLTVL.